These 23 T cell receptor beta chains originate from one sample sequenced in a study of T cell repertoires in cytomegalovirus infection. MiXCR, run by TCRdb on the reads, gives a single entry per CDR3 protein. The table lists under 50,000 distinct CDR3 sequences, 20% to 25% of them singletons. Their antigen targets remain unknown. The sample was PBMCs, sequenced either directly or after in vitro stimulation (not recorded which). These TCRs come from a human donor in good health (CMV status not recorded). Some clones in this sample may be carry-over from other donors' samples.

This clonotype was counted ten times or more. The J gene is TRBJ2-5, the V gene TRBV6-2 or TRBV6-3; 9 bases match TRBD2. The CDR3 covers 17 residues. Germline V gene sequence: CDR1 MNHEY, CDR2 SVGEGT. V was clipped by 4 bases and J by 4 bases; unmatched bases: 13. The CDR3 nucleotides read TGTGCCAGCAGTTCCCGACTAGCGGACACAGGGGTAGAGACCCAGTACTTC. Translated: CASSSRLADTGVETQYF.

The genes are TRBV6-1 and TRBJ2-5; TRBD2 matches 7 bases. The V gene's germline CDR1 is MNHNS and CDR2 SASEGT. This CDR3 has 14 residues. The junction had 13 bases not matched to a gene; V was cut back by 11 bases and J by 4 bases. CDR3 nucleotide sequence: TGTGCCGGCCGAAGGTCGGGGGGACGAGAGACCCAGTACTTC. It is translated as CAGRRSGGRETQYF.

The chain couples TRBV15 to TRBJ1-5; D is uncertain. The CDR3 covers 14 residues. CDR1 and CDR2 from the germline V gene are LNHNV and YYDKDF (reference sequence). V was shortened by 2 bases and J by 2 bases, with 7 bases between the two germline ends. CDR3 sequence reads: CATSRPPGNQPQHF. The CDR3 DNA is TGTGCCACCAGCAGACCCCCGGGCAATCAGCCCCAGCATTTT.

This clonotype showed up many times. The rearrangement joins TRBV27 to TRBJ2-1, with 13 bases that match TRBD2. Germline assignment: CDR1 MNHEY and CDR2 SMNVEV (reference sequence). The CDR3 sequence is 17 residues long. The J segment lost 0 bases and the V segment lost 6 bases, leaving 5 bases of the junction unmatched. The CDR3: CASSPGLAGPSYNEQFF. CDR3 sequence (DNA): TGTGCCAGCAGCCCGGGACTAGCGGGACCCTCCTACAATGAGCAGTTCTTC.

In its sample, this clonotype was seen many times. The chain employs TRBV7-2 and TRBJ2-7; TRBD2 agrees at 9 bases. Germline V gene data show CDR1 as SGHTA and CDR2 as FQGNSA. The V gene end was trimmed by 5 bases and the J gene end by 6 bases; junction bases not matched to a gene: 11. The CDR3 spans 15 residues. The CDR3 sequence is CASSPRTSAGGEQYF. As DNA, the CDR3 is TGTGCCAGCAGCCCCCGGACTAGCGCGGGCGGCGAGCAGTACTTC.

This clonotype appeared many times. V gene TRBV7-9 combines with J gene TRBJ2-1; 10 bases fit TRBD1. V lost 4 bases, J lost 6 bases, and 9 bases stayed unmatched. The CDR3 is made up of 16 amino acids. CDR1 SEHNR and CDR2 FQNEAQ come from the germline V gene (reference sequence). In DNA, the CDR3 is TGTGCCAGCAGCTCCTTATTCCGGGACAGGGGCAATGAGCAGTTCTTC. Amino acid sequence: CASSSLFRDRGNEQFF. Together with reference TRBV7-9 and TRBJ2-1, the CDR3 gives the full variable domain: DTGVSQNPRHKITKRGQNVTFRCDPISEHNRLYWYRQTLGQGPEFLTYFQNEAQLEKSRLLSDRFSAERPKGSFSTLEIQRTEQGDSAMYLCASSSLFRDRGNEQFFGPGTRLTVL.

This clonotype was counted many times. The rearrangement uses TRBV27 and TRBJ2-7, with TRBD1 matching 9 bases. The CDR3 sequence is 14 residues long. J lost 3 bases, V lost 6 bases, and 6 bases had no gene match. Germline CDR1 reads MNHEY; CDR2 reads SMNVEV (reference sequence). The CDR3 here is CASSQQGANYEQYF. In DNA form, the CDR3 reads TGTGCCAGCAGCCAACAGGGGGCCAACTACGAGCAGTACTTC.

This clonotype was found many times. The CDR3 coding sequence is TGTGCCAGCAGCTTACTAGCCCGGACTAGCGGGGTCTACAATGAGCAGTTCTTC. Translated: CASSLLARTSGVYNEQFF. The gene calls are TRBV7-8 and TRBJ2-1, with 12 bases that match TRBD2. The trim removed 2 bases at V and 3 bases at J, leaving 8 bases unmatched. Looked up from germline, CDR1 is SGHVS and CDR2 is FQNEAQ. The CDR3 has 18 residues.

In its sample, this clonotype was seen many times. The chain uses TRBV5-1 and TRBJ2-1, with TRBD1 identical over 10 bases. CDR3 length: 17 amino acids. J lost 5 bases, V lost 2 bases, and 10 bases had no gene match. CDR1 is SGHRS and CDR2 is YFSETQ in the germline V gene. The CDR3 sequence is CASSFDVTGTGDNEQFF. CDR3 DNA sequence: TGCGCCAGCAGCTTCGATGTGACCGGGACAGGGGACAATGAGCAGTTCTTC.

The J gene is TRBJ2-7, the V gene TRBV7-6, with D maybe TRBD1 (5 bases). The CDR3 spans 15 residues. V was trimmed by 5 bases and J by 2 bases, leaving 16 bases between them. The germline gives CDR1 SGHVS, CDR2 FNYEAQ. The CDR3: CASSLDSSSAYEQYF. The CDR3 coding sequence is TGTGCCAGCAGCCTAGACAGTTCTTCGGCCTACGAGCAGTACTTC.

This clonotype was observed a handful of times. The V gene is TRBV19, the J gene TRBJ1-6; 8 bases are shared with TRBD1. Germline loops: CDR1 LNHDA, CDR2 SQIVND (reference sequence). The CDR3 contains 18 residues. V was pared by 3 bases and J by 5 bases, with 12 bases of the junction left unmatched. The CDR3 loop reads CASSMPLKQGANNSPLHF. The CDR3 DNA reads TGTGCCAGTAGTATGCCCCTCAAGCAGGGGGCCAATAATTCACCCCTCCACTTT.

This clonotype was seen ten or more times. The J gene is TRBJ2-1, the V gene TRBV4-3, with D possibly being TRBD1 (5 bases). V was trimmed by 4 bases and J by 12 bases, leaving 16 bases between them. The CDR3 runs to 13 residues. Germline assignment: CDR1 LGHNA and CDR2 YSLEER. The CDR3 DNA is TGCGCCAGCAGCCGGACACAGTTTCAGGGGCAGTTCTTC. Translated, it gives CASSRTQFQGQFF.

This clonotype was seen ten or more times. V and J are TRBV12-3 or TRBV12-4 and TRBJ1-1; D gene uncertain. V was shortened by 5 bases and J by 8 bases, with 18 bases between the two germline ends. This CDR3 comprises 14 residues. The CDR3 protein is CASSPPSGGWEAFF. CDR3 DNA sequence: TGTGCCAGCAGTCCCCCGTCGGGAGGTTGGGAAGCTTTCTTT.

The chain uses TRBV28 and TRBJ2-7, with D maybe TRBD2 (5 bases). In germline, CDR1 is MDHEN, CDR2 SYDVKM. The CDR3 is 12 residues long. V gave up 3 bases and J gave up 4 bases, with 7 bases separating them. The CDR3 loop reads CASSLGRYEQYF. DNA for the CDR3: TGTGCCAGCAGTTTGGGGAGATACGAGCAGTACTTC. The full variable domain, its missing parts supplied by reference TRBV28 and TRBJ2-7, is DVKVTQSSRYLVKRTGEKVFLECVQDMDHENMFWYRQDPGLGLRLIYFSYDVKMKEKGDIPEGYSVSREKKERFSLILESASTNQTSMYLCASSLGRYEQYFGPGTRLTVT.

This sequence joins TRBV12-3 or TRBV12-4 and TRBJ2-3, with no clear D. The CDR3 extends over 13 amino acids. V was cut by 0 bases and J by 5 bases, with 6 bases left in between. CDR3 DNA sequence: TGTGCCAGCAGTTTAGCGCACATAGATACGCAGTATTTT. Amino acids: CASSLAHIDTQYF.

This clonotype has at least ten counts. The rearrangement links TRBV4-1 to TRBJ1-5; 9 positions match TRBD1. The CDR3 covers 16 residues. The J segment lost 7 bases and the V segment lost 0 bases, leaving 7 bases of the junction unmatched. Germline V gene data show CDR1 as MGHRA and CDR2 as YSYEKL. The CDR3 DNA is TGCGCCAGCAGCCAAGAACCGGGACAGGGAGGACAGCCCCAGCATTTT. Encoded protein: CASSQEPGQGGQPQHF.

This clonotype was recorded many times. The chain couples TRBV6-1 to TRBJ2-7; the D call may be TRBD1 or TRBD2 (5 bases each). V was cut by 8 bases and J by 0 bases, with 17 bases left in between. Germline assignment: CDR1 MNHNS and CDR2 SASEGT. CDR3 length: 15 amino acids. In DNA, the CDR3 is TGTGCCAGCGGTGGGGGAAGGACTTACTCCTACGAGCAGTACTTC. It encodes CASGGGRTYSYEQYF.

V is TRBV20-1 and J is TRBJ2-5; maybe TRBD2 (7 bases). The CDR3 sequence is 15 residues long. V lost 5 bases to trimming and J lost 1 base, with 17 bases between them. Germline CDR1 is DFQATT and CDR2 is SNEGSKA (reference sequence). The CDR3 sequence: CSAGGARGAQETQYF. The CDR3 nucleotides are TGCAGTGCTGGGGGGGCCCGCGGGGCCCAAGAGACCCAGTACTTC.

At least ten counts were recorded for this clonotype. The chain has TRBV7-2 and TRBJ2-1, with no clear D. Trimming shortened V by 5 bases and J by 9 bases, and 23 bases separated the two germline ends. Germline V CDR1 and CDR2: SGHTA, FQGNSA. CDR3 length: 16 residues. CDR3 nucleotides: TGTGCCAGCAGCCAAAACCCCCTCTTTTTGTTCGGTGAGCAGTTCTTC. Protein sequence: CASSQNPLFLFGEQFF.

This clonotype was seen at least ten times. The CDR3 region is CASSSYSNQPQHF. The CDR3, as DNA: TGTGCCAGCAGCTCGTATAGCAATCAGCCCCAGCATTTT. The chain carries TRBV7-8 and TRBJ1-5, with D unclear. The CDR3 loop spans 13 amino acids. CDR1 and CDR2 from the germline V gene are SGHVS and FQNEAQ. V shed 4 bases and J shed 0 bases, with 4 bases lying between them.

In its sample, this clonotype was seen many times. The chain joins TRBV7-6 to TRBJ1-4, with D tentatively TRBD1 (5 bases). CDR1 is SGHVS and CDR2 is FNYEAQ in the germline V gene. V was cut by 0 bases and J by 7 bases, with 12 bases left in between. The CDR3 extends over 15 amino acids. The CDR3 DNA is TGTGCCAGCAGCTTAGCGCTTCGGAGGGGTGAAAAACTGTTTTTT. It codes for CASSLALRRGEKLFF.

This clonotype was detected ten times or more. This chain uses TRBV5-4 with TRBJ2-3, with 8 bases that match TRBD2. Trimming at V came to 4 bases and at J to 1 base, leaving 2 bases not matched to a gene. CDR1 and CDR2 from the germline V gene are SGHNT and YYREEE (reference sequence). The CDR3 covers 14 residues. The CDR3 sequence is CASSIGRGTDTQYF. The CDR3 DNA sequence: TGTGCCAGCAGCATCGGGAGGGGCACAGATACGCAGTATTTT.

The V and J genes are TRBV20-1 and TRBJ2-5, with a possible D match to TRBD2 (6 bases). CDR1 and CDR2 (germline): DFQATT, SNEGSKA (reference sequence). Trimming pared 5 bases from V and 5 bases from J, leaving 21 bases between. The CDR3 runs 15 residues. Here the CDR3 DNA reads TGCAGTGCTGACCCCCAACTAGCCGGTTGGGAGACCCAGTACTTC. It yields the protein CSADPQLAGWETQYF.